A selection of T cell receptor beta chains follows, all from one sample in a study of T-cell memory formation after mild COVID-19. In TCRdb, the 5' RACE reads were re-called with MiXCR into one record per CDR3 protein. The table lists roughly 160,000 distinct CDR3 sequences, 10% to 15% of them singletons. The sequencing sample was made of PBMCs or a T cell subset sorted from them (not recorded which). These receptors all come from a young man who had mild COVID-19 (a few samples of this study predate the infection). Cell type and time point are not known. CDR3s include the opening cysteine and the closing phenylalanine or tryptophan. D genes are given only for firm matches.

J | V | D | CDR3
TRBJ1-5 | TRBV20-1 | NA | CSARDPRDNQPQHF
TRBJ1-5 | TRBV20-1 | TRBD1 | CSASRDRGPQPQHF
TRBJ2-3 | TRBV3-1 | TRBD2 | CASSPGAGLTDSF
TRBJ1-1 | TRBV29-1 | NA | CSGHTFGVVAGENTEAFF
TRBJ2-3 | TRBV12-3/TRBV12-4 | NA | CASSQVDTDTQYF
TRBJ2-2 | TRBV24-1 | NA | CATKVTGAANTGELFF
TRBJ2-2 | TRBV12-3/TRBV12-4 | NA | CASSLVGVGELFF
TRBJ2-7 | TRBV10-3 | TRBD1 | CASAGTAYEQYF
TRBJ2-1 | TRBV4-3 | NA | CASSQEPRVGVEQFF
TRBJ1-2 | TRBV27 | NA | CASMDLPGRGRGGYTF
TRBJ2-2 | TRBV7-2 | TRBD1 | CASSLGGQGWSGELFF
TRBJ1-2 | TRBV6-6 | NA | CASQAGANYGYTF
TRBJ2-3 | TRBV28 | TRBD2 | CASSRPTSGGDTQYF
TRBJ1-3 | TRBV4-2 | NA | CASSQGRYSGNTIYF
TRBJ1-6 | TRBV12-3/TRBV12-4 | TRBD1 | CASRVQGAINSPLHF
TRBJ1-1 | TRBV5-1 | NA | CASSSGSLYNFLNTEAFF
TRBJ1-1 | TRBV7-2 | NA | CASSLAYKNTEAFF
TRBJ1-2 | TRBV7-2 | NA | CASSSGTRNYGYTF
TRBJ2-1 | TRBV10-1 | TRBD2 | CASSEAAGVNEQFF
TRBJ2-3 | TRBV11-2 | NA | CASSLTRGVGDTQYF
TRBJ2-7 | TRBV7-2 | NA | CASSIYGLHYEQYF
TRBJ1-4 | TRBV4-3 | NA | CASSPLVGAGAGKLFF
TRBJ1-1 | TRBV5-5 | TRBD1 | CASSRGQGVLTEAFF
TRBJ1-5 | TRBV6-2/TRBV6-3 | NA | CASSVGGPQHF
TRBJ1-5 | TRBV29-1 | NA | CSVAEGQINQPQHF
TRBJ2-1 | TRBV18 | NA | CASSPTYESYNEQFF
TRBJ2-3 | TRBV18 | NA | CASSPVSYRTDTQYF
TRBJ2-1 | TRBV6-6 | TRBD2 | CASSPSGGGYNEQFF
TRBJ2-1 | TRBV3-1 | NA | CASSQDGRDYNEQFF
TRBJ1-5 | TRBV20-1 | NA | CSAQAFSNQPQHF
TRBJ1-1 | TRBV19 | TRBD1 | CASSILQGSTEAFF
TRBJ2-3 | TRBV5-1 | NA | CAAGPRGAPSEKQYF
TRBJ2-5 | TRBV28 | NA | CASSLGLGYGAGEGTQYF
TRBJ1-1 | TRBV6-5 | TRBD1 | CASSAETGSGEAFF
TRBJ1-5 | TRBV5-6 | TRBD1 | CASSLSGGDQPQHF
TRBJ2-4 | TRBV5-1 | NA | CASSFDQNIQYF
TRBJ2-5 | TRBV7-2 | TRBD1 | CASSVRGPETQHF
TRBJ2-2 | TRBV11-2 | TRBD2 | CASSLPRTSVFGELFF
TRBJ1-2 | TRBV18 | TRBD1 | CASSPRTGGYGYTF
TRBJ2-3 | TRBV6-2/TRBV6-3 | NA | CASSYLATADTQYF
TRBJ2-1 | TRBV7-7 | TRBD2 | CASSEAGTSVNEQFF
TRBJ2-7 | TRBV6-6 | TRBD1 | CASSNDRGSYEQYF
TRBJ2-3 | TRBV6-6 | TRBD1 | CASSWTGSGTQYF
TRBJ1-6 | TRBV2 | TRBD1 | CASSDGQGNSPLHF
TRBJ2-1 | TRBV5-6 | NA | CASSLLRGDEQFF
TRBJ2-3 | TRBV3-1 | NA | CASSILRDTQYF
TRBJ1-5 | TRBV3-1 | NA | CASSQDLGGHQPQHF
TRBJ1-4 | TRBV12-3/TRBV12-4 | NA | CASSFYGATNEKLFF
TRBJ1-3 | TRBV5-1 | TRBD1 | CASSLQGTGNTIYF
TRBJ2-6 | TRBV6-5 | TRBD1 | CASSSRDRGTGANVLTF
TRBJ1-1 | TRBV18 | TRBD1 | CASSPQRTGGGTEAFF
TRBJ2-1 | TRBV10-3 | NA | CATVSSSSYNEQFF